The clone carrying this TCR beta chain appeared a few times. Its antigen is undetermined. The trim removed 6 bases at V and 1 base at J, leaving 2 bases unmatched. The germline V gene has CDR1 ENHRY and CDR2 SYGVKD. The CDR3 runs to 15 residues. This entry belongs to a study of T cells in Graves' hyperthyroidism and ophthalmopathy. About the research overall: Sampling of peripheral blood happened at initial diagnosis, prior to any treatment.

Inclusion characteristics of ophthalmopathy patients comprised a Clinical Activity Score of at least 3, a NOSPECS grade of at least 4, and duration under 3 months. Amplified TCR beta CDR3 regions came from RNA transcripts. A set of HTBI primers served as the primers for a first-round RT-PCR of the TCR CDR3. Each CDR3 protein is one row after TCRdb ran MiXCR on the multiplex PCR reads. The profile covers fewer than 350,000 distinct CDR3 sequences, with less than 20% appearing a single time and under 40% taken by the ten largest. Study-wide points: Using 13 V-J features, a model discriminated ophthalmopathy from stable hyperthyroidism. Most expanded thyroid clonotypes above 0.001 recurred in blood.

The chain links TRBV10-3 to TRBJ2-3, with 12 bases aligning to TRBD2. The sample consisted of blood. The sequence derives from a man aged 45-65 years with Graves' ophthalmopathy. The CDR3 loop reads CAIRGTSGRTDTQYF. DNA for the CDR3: TGTGCCATCAGGGGGACTAGCGGGCGCACAGATACGCAGTATTTT.